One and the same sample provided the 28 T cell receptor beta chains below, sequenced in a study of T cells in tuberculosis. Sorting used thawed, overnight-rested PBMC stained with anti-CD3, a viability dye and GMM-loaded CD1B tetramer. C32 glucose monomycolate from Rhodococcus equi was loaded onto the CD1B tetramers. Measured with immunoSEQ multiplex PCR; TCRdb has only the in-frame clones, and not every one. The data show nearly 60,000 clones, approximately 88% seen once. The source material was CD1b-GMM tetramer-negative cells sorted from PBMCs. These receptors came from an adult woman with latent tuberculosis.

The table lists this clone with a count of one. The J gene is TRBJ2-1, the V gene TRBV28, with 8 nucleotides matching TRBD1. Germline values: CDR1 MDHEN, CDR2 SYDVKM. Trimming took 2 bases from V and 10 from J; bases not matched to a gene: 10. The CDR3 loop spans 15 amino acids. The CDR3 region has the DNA TGTGCCAGCAGTTTACCGGGACAGGAGCCGATCGAGCAGTTCTTC. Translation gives CASSLPGQEPIEQFF.

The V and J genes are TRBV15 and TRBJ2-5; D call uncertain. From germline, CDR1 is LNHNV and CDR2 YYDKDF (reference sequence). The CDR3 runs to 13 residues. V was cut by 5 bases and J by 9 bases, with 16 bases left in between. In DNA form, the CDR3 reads TGTGCCACCAGCGCCCCCCCTAGTTTGGCCCAGTACTTC. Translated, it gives CATSAPPSLAQYF.

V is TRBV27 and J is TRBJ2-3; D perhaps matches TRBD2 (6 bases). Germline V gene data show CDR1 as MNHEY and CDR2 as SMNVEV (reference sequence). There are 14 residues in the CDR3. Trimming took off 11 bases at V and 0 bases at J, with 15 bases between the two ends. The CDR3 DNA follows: TGTGCCGCTCGTTCCCGGGGGAGCACAGATACGCAGTATTTT. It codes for CAARSRGSTDTQYF.

CDR3 loop: CASSLNPSGLGETQYF. In nucleotides, the CDR3 is TGTGCCAGCAGCTTAAACCCTAGCGGGTTGGGAGAGACCCAGTACTTC. V and J are TRBV7-6 and TRBJ2-5; the match to TRBD2 covers 8 bases. Germline V gives CDR1 SGHVS, CDR2 FNYEAQ. There are 16 residues in the CDR3. With 2 bases clipped from V and 4 bases from J, the junction kept 9 bases outside the gene matches.

The CDR3 sequence: CASSFHQQGRSPETQYF. CDR3 DNA sequence: TGTGCCAGCAGTTTCCACCAACAGGGGCGCTCCCCGGAGACCCAGTACTTC. This chain connects TRBV27 to TRBJ2-5, with 7 positions matching TRBD1. Germline CDR1 is MNHEY and CDR2 is SMNVEV (reference sequence). This CDR3 contains 17 residues. The trim removed 3 bases at V and 5 bases at J, leaving 15 bases unmatched.

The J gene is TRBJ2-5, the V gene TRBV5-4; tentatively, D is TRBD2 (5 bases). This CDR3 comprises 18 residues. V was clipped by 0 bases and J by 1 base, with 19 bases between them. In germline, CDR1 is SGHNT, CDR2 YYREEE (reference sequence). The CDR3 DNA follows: TGTGCCAGCAGCTTGGCCCCCATCGGGGTAGGAACCCAAGAGACCCAGTACTTC. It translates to CASSLAPIGVGTQETQYF. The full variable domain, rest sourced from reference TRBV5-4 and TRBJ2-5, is ETGVTQSPTHLIKTRGQQVTLRCSSQSGHNTVSWYQQALGQGPQFIFQYYREEENGRGNFPPRFSGLQFPNYSSELNVNALELDDSALYLCASSLAPIGVGTQETQYFGPGTRLLVL.

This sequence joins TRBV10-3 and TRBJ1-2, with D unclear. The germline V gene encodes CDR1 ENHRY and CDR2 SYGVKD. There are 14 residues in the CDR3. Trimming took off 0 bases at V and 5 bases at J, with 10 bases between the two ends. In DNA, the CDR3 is TGTGCCATCAGTGAGTCGAACAGCCGTTATGGCTACACCTTC. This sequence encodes CAISESNSRYGYTF.

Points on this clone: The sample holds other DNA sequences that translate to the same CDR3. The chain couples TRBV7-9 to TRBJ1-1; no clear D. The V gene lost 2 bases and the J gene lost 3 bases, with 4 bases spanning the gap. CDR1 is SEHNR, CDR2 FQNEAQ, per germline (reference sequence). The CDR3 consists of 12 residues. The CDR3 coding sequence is TGTGCCAGCAGCTTATCGGACACTGAAGCTTTCTTT. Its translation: CASSLSDTEAFF.

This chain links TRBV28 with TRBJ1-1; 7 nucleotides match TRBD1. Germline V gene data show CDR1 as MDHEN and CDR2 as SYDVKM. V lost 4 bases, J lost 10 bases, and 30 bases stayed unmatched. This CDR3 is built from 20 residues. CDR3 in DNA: TGTGCCAGCAGTTCCCTCCTATTCGACAGGGAATCTCGCCCCGACTGGGGAGCTTTCTTT. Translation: CASSSLLFDRESRPDWGAFF.

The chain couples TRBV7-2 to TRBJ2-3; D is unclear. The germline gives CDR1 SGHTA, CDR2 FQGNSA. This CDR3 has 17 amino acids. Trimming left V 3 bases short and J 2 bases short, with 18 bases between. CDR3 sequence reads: CASSFTGPIATTDTQYF. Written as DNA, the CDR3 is TGTGCCAGCAGCTTTACTGGGCCTATTGCAACCACAGATACGCAGTATTTT.

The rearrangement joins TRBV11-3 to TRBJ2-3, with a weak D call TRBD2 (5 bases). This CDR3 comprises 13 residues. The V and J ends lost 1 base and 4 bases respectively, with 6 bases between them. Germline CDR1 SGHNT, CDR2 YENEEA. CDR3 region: CASSLGGPDTQYF. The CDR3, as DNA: TGTGCCAGCAGCTTAGGAGGGCCAGATACGCAGTATTTT.

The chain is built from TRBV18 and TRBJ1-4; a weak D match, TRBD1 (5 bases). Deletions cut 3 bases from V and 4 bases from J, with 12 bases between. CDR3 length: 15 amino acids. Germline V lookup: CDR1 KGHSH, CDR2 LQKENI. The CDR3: CASSPRRGDNEKLFF. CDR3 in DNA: TGTGCCAGCTCACCGCGGAGGGGCGATAATGAAAAACTGTTTTTT. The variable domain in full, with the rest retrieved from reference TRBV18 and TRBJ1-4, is NAGVMQNPRHLVRRRGQEARLRCSPMKGHSHVYWYRQLPEEGLKFMVYLQKENIIDESGMPKERFSAEFPKEGPSILRIQQVVRGDSAAYFCASSPRRGDNEKLFFGSGTQLSVL.

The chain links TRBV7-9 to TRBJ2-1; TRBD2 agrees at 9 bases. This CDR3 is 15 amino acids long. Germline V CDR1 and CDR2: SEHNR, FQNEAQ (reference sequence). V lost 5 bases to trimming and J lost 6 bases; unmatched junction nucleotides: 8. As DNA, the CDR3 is TGTGCCAGCAGCCCGATAGCGGGAGCCCCCAATGAGCAGTTCTTC. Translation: CASSPIAGAPNEQFF. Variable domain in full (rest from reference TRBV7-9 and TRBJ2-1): DTGVSQNPRHKITKRGQNVTFRCDPISEHNRLYWYRQTLGQGPEFLTYFQNEAQLEKSRLLSDRFSAERPKGSFSTLEIQRTEQGDSAMYLCASSPIAGAPNEQFFGPGTRLTVL.

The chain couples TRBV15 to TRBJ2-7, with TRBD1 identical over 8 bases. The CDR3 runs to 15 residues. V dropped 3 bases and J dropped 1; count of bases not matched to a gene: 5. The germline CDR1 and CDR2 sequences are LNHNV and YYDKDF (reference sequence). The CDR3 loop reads CATSSPWTGSYEQYF. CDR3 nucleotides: TGTGCCACCAGCAGCCCGTGGACAGGGTCCTACGAGCAGTACTTC.

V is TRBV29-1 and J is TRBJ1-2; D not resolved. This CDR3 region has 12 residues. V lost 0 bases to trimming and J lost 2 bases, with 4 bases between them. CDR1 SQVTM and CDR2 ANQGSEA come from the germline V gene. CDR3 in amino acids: CSVEESNYGYTF. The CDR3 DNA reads TGCAGCGTTGAAGAGTCGAACTATGGCTACACCTTC.

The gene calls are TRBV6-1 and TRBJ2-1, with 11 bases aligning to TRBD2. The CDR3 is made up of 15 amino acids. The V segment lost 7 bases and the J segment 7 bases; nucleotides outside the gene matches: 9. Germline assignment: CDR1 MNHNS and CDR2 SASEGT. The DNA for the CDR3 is TGTGCCAGCAAGACTAGCGGGACGCTAAAGAATGAGCAGTTCTTC. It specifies CASKTSGTLKNEQFF.

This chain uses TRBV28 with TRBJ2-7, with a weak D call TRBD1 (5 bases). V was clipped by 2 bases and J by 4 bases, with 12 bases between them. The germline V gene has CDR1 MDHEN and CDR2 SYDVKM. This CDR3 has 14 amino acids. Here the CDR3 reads CASSLQGVAYEQYF. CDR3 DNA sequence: TGTGCCAGCAGTTTACAGGGTGTGGCGTACGAGCAGTACTTC.

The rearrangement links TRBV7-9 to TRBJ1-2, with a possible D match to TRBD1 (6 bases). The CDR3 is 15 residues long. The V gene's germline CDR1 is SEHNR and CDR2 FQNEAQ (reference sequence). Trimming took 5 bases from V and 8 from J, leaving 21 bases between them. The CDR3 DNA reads TGTGCCAGCAGCCAGAGTGACAGGACGTGGGAAGGCTACACCTTC. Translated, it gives CASSQSDRTWEGYTF. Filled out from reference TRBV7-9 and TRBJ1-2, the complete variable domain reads DTGVSQNPRHKITKRGQNVTFRCDPISEHNRLYWYRQTLGQGPEFLTYFQNEAQLEKSRLLSDRFSAERPKGSFSTLEIQRTEQGDSAMYLCASSQSDRTWEGYTFGSGTRLTVV.

The CDR3 spells CASSSGDTNEKLFF. Written as DNA, the CDR3 is TGTGCCAGTTCATCAGGCGACACTAATGAAAAACTGTTTTTT. V gene TRBV9 combines with J gene TRBJ1-4; D not resolved. Between the trimmed V and J ends, which lost 8 bases and 2 bases, there was a span of 13 bases. Germline CDR1 SGDLS, CDR2 YYNGEE. This CDR3 has 14 residues.

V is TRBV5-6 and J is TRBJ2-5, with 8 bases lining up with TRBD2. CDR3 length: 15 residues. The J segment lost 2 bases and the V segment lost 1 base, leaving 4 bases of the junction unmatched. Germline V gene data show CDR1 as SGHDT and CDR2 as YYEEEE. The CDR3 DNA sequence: TGTGCCAGCAGCTTGCTTGCGGGGGGACAAGAGACCCAGTACTTC. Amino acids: CASSLLAGGQETQYF.

CDR3 DNA sequence: TGTGCCAGCAGCCCCCAGGGACTACGCTCCTCTGAGCAGTACTTC. It yields the protein CASSPQGLRSSEQYF. This chain connects TRBV9 to TRBJ2-7; 7 bases align to TRBD2. Germline trimming cut 4 bases from V and 7 bases from J; bases unmatched to any gene: 14. The germline gives CDR1 SGDLS, CDR2 YYNGEE. The CDR3 contains 15 residues. Using reference TRBV9 and TRBJ2-7 for the parts outside the CDR3, the full variable domain is DSGVTQTPKHLITATGQRVTLRCSPRSGDLSVYWYQQSLDQGLQFLIQYYNGEERAKGNILERFSAQQFPDLHSELNLSSLELGDSALYFCASSPQGLRSSEQYFGPGTRLTVT.

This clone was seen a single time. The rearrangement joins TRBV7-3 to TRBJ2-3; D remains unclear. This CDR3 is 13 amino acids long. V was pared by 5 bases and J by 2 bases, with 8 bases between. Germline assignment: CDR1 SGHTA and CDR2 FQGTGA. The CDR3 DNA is TGTGCCAGCAGCCACGGGTCCACAGATACGCAGTATTTT. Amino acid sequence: CASSHGSTDTQYF.

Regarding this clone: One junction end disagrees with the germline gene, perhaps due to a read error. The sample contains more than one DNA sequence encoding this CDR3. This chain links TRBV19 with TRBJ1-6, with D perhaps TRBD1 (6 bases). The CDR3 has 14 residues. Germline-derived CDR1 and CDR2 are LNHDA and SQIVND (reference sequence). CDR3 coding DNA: TGTGCCAGTAGTTCGACAGGCTATAATTCCCCCCTCCACTTT. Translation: CASSSTGYNSPLHF. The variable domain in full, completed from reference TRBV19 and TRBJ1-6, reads DGGITQSPKYLFRKEGQNVTLSCEQNLNHDAMYWYRQDPGQGLRLIYYSQIVNDFQKGDIAEGYSVSREKKESFPLTVTSAQKNPTAFYLCASSSTGYNSPLHFGNGTRLTVT.

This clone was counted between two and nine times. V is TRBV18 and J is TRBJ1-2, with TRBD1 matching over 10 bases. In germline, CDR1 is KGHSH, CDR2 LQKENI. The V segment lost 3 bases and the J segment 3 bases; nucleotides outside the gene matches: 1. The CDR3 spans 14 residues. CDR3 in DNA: TGTGCCAGCTCACCCGGGACAGGGGACTATGGCTACACCTTC. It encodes CASSPGTGDYGYTF.

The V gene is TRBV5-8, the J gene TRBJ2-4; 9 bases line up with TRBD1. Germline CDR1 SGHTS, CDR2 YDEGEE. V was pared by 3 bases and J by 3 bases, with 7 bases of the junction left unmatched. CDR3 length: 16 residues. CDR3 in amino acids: CASSSIGTGNKNIQYF. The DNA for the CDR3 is TGTGCCAGCAGCTCAATCGGGACAGGGAACAAAAACATTCAGTACTTC.

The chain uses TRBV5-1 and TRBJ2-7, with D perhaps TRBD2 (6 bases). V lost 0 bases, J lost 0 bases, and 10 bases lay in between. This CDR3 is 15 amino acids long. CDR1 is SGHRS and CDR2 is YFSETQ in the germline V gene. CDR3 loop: CASSLAPGSSYEQYF. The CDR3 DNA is TGCGCCAGCAGCTTGGCCCCCGGGAGCTCCTACGAGCAGTACTTC.

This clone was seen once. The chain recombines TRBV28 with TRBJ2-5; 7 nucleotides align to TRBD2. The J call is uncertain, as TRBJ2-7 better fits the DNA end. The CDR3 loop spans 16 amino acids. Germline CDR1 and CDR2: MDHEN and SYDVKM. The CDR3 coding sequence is TGTGCCAGCAACAACCCGCGTTGGGGGAGGGCCTACGAGCAGTACTTC. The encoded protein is CASNNPRWGRAYEQYF.

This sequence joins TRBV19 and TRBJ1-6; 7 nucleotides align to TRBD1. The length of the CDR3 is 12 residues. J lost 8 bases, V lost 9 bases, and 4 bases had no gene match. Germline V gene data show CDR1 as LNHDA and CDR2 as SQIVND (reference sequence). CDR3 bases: TGTGCCAGCCGCCAGGGGGATTCACCCCTCCACTTT. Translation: CASRQGDSPLHF.